The subject of this entry is one T cell receptor beta chain. The antigen it recognizes is unknown. No much larger clonotype is one base removed from it; base qualities were not supplied. Sample time point, as interpreted from the label and publication: after hematopoietic stem cell transplant. PRAID was a condition in which autoinflammation came alongside prominent immunodeficiency. Before TRB sequencing, the T-cell subsets, namely conventional T cells, CD8+ T cells, regulatory T cells, and T follicular helper cells, were sorted. To prepare the library, the immunoSEQ multiplex PCR assay was applied. The paper's processing steps were these. Shannon entropy, which accounts for clonal size distribution, was used to quantify repertoire diversity. Clonotype distribution inequality was measured with the Gini-Simpson index (Simpson_1-D). This immuneACCESS table, as held by TCRdb, lists in-frame sequences with V and J called but not all clones. Of the missing ones, under half trace to an unresolved V gene in checked studies; the others have no known cause. V, J and clone size are taken as reported in that table, and D and trimming were inferred from the DNA itself. Recorded for this sample are roughly 9,700 clones; 75% to 85% of them occurred a single time. Roughly 4.6% of the sample belongs to the ten largest clones.

This entry is derived from a study of stem cell transplantation in POMP-related autoinflammatory disease (dated by TCRdb to the early 2020s). Background for the entire study: The study hypothesized that defective thymoproteasomes impair MHC class I-dependent CD8+ T-cell differentiation and positive selection, skewing the TRB repertoire. The effect of POMP deficiency on T-cell receptor beta repertoire diversity and CDR3 characteristics was assessed using high-throughput TRB sequencing. After transplant, 100% donor engraftment of neutrophils and platelets through one year was shown by DNA chimerism analysis. Prior to transplant, the patients had CD4+ naive T-cell skewing, low CD8+ T-cell proportions, and decreased T-cell cytokine secretion.

The CDR3 goes from the cysteine to the phenylalanine over 13 residues. Of the read, only the CDR3 DNA is kept; its 39 bases are in frame from base 1. According to the germline V gene (reference sequence), CDR1 reads LNHDA and CDR2 reads SQIVND. A distance of 13 bases separates the germline ends of V and J, which lose 6 bases and 4 bases respectively. What the authors observed across the whole study: In PRAID patients, the trend toward lower diversity and increased clonality reached statistical significance only for regulatory T cells. Across all analyzed T-cell subsets, PRAID patients showed a trend toward higher clonality and lower TRB diversity. The number of unique TRB V-J gene pairings was restricted in PRAID patients.

The sequences come from CD4+ T cells from PBMCs, collected after stem cell transplantation. The chain was built from TRBV19 and TRBJ2-7, with TRBD2 perhaps the D gene, on 6 matching bases. The receptor was isolated from a human patient with POMP-related autoinflammation and immune dysregulation (PRAID). Some T cells may originate with the graft donor following a transplant. The encoded CDR3 is CASSQLGRYEQYF. At the DNA level, the sequence is TGTGCCAGTAGCCAGCTAGGGAGGTACGAGCAGTACTTC.